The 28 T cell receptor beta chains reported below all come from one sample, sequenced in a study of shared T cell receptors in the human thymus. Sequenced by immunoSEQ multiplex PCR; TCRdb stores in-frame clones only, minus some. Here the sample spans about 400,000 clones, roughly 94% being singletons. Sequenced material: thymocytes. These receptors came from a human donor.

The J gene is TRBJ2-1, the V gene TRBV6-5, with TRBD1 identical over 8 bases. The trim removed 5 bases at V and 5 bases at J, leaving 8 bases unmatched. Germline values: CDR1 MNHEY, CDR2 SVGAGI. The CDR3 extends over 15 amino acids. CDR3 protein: CASSGVRDRNNEQFF. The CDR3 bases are TGTGCCAGCAGTGGGGTCCGGGACAGGAACAATGAGCAGTTCTTC.

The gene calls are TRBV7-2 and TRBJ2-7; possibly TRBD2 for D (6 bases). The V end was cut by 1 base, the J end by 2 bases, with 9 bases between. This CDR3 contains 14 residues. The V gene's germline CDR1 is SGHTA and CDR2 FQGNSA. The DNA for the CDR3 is TGTGCCAGCAGCTTAGAGGGACTCACCTACGAGCAGTACTTC. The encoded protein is CASSLEGLTYEQYF.

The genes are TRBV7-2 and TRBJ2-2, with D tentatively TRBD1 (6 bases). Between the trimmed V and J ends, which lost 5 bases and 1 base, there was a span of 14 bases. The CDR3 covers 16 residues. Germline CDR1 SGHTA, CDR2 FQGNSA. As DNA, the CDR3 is TGTGCCAGCAGCCAGCCGAACAGGGTGAACACCGGGGAGCTGTTTTTT. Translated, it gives CASSQPNRVNTGELFF.

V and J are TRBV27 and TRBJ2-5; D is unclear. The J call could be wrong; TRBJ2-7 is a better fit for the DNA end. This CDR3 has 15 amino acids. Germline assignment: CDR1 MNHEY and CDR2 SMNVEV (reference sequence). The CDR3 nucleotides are TGTGCCAGCAGTTTAAGAAGCCCCAGCTCCTACGAGCAGTACTTC. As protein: CASSLRSPSSYEQYF.

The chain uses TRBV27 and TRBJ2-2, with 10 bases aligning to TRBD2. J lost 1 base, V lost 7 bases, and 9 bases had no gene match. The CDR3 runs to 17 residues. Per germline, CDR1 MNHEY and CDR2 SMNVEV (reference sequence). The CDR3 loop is CASKPSGSRGNTGELFF. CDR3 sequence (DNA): TGTGCCAGCAAGCCTAGCGGGAGCCGGGGGAACACCGGGGAGCTGTTTTTT.

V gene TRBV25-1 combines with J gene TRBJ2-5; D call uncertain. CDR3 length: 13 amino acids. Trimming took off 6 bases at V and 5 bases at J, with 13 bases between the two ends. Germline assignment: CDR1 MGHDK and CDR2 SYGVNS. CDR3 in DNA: TGTGCCAGCAGGGGGTTTGGCTGGGAGACCCAGTACTTC. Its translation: CASRGFGWETQYF.

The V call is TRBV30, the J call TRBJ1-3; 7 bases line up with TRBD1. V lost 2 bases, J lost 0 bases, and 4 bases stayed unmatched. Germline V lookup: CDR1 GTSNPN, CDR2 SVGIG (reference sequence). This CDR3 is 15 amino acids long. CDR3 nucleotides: TGTGCCTGGAGTCCGGGACAGATCTCTGGAAACACCATATATTTT. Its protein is CAWSPGQISGNTIYF.

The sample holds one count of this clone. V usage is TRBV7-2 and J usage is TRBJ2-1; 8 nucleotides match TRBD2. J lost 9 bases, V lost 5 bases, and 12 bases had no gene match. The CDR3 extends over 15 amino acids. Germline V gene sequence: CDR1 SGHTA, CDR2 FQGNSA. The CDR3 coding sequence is TGTGCCAGCAGCGCGGGGGGCCCCTCGCCGGGTGAGCAGTTCTTC. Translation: CASSAGGPSPGEQFF.

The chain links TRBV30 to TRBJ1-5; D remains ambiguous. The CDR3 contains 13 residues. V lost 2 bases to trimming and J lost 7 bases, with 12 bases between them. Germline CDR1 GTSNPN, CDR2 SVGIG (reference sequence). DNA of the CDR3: TGTGCCTGGAGTTCACAACTCGGGCAGCCCCAGCATTTT. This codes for CAWSSQLGQPQHF.

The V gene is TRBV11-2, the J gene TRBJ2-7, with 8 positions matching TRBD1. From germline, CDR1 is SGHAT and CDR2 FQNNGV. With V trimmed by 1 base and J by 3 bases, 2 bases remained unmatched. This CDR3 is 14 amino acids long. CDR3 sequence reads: CASSLADRGYEQYF. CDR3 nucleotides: TGTGCCAGCAGCTTAGCAGACAGGGGCTACGAGCAGTACTTC.

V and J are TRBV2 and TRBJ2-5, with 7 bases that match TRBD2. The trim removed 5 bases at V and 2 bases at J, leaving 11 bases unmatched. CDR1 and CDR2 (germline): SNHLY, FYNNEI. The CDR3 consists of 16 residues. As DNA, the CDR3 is TGTGCCAGCAGTCGAAGTGGAGCGGGGTTACAAGAGACCCAGTACTTC. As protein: CASSRSGAGLQETQYF. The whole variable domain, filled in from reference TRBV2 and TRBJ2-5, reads EPEVTQTPSHQVTQMGQEVILRCVPISNHLYFYWYRQILGQKVEFLVSFYNNEISEKSEIFDDQFSVERPDGSNFTLKIRSTKLEDSAMYFCASSRSGAGLQETQYFGPGTRLLVL.

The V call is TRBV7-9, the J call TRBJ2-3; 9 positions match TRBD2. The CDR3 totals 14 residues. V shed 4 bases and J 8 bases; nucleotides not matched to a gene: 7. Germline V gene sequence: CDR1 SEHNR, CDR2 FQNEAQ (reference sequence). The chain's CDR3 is CASSSLAGEATQYF. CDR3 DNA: TGTGCCAGCAGCTCCTTAGCGGGAGAAGCTACGCAGTATTTT.

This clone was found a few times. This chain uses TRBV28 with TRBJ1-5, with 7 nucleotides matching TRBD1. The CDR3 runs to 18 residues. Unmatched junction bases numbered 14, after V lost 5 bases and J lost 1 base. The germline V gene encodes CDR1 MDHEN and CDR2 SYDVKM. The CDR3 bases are TGTGCCAGCAGTCTGACACCGACAGGGCGAGAGAGCAATCAGCCCCAGCATTTT. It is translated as CASSLTPTGRESNQPQHF.

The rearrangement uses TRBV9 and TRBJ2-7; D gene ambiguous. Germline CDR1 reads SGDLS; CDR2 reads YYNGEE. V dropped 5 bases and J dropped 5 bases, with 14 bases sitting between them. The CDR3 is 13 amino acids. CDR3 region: CASSDSDPHEQYF. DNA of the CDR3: TGTGCCAGCAGTGACTCCGACCCCCACGAGCAGTACTTC.

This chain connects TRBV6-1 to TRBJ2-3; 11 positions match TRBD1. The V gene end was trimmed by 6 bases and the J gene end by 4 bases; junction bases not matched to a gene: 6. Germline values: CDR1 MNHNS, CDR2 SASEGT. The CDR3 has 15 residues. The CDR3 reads CASRDRGRVADTQYF. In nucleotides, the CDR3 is TGTGCCAGCAGGGACAGGGGGCGCGTAGCAGATACGCAGTATTTT.

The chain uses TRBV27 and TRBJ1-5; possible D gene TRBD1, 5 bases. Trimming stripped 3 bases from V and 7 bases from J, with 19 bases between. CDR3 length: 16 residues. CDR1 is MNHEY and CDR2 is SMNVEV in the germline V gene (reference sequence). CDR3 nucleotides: TGTGCCAGCAGTTTCTCCGCGGGATGGAGGGGACAGCCCCAGCATTTT. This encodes CASSFSAGWRGQPQHF.

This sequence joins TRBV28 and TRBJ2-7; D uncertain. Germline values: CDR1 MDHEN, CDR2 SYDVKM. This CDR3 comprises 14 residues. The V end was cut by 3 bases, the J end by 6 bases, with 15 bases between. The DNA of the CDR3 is TGTGCCAGCAGTTTTAGCCAAACCAACCGCGAGCAGTACTTC. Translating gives CASSFSQTNREQYF.

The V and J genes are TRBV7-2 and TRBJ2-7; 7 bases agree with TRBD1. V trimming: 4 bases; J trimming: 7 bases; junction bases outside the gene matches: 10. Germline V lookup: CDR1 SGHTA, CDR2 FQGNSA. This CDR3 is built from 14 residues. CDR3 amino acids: CASSSRQGALEQYF. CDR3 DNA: TGTGCCAGCAGCTCCCGACAGGGCGCGCTGGAGCAGTACTTC.

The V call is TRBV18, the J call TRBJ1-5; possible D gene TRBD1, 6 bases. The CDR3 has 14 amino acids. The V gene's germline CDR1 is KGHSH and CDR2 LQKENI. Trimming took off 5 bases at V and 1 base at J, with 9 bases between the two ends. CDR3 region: CASSAGQSNQPQHF. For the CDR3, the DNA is TGTGCCAGCTCAGCAGGACAGAGCAATCAGCCCCAGCATTTT.

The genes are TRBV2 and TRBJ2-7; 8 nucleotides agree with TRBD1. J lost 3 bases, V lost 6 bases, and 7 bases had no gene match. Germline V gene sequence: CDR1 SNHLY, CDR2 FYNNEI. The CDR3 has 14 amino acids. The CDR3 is CASRFDRGRYEQYF. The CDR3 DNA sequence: TGTGCCAGCAGATTTGACAGGGGACGCTACGAGCAGTACTTC.

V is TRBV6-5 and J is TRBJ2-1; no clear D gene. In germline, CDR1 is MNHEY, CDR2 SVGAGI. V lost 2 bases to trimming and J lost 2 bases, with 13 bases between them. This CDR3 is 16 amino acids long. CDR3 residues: CASSYGGAFTYNEQFF. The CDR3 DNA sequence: TGTGCCAGCAGTTACGGTGGCGCCTTTACCTACAATGAGCAGTTCTTC.

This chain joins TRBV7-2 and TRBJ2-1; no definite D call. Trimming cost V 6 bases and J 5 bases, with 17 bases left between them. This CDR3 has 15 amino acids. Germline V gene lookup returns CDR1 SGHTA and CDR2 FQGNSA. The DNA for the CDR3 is TGTGCCAGCAGACCCGGACGGAAACTACACAATGAGCAGTTCTTC. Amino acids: CASRPGRKLHNEQFF.

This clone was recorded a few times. The CDR3 sequence: CASSLGVRPNYGYTF. The CDR3 coding sequence is TGTGCCAGCAGCTTAGGGGTACGCCCTAACTATGGCTACACCTTC. The rearrangement joins TRBV7-2 to TRBJ1-2; D unresolved. V gave up 1 base and J gave up 0 bases, with 9 bases separating them. Germline assignment: CDR1 SGHTA and CDR2 FQGNSA. The CDR3 consists of 15 residues.

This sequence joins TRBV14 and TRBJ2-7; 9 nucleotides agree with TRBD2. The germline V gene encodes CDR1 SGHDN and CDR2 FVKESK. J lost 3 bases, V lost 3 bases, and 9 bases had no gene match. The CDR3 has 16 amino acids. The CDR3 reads CASSHRLGSGSYEQYF. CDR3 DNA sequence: TGTGCCAGCAGCCATAGACTGGGTAGCGGGAGCTACGAGCAGTACTTC.

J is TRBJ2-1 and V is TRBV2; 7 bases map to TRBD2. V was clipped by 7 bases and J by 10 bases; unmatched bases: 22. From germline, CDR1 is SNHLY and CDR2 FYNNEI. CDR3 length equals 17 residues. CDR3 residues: CASITVPFRGGFGEQFF. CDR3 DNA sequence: TGTGCCAGCATCACGGTCCCCTTCCGGGGAGGGTTTGGGGAGCAGTTCTTC.

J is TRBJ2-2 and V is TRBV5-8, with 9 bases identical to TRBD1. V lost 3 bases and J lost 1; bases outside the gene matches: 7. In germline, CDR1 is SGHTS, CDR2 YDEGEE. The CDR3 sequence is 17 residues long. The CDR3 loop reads CASSSTGGAGNTGELFF. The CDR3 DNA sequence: TGTGCCAGCAGCTCTACAGGGGGCGCGGGGAACACCGGGGAGCTGTTTTTT. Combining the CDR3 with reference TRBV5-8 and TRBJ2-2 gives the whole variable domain EAGVTQSPTHLIKTRGQQATLRCSPISGHTSVYWYQQALGLGLQFLLWYDEGEERNRGNFPPRFSGRQFPNYSSELNVNALELEDSALYLCASSSTGGAGNTGELFFGEGSRLTVL.

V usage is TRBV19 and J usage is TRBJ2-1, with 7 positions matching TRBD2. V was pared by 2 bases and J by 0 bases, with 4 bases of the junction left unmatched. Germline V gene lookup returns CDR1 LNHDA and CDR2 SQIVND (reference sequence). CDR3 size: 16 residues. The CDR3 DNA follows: TGTGCCAGTAGTATATGGGGCGGGGGCTCCTACAATGAGCAGTTCTTC. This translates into CASSIWGGGSYNEQFF.

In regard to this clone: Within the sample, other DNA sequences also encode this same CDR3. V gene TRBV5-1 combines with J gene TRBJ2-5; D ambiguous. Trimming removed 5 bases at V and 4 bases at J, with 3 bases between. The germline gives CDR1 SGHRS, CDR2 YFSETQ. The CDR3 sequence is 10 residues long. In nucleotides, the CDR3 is TGCGCCAGCAGGGGAGAGACCCAGTACTTC. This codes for CASRGETQYF. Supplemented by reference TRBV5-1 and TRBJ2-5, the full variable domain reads KAGVTQTPRYLIKTRGQQVTLSCSPISGHRSVSWYQQTPGQGLQFLFEYFSETQRNKGNFPGRFSGRQFSNSRSEMNVSTLELGDSALYLCASRGETQYFGPGTRLLVL.